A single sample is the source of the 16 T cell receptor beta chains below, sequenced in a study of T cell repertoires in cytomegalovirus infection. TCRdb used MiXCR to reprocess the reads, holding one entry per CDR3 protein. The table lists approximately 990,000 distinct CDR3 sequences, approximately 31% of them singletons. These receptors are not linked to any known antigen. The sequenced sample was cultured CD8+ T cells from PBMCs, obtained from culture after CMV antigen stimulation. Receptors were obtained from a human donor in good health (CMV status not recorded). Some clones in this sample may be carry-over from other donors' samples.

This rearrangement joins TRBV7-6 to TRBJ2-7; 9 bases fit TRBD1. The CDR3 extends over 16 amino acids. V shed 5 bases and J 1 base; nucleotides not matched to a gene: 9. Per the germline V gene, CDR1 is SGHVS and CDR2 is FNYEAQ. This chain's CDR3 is CASSVSLTGGSYEQYF. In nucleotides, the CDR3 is TGTGCCAGCAGCGTCTCGTTGACAGGGGGGTCCTACGAGCAGTACTTC.

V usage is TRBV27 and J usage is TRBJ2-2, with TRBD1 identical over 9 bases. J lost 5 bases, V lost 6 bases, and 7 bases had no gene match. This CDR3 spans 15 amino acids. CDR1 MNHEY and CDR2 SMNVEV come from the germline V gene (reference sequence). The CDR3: CASRPDGQGTGELFF. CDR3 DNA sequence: TGTGCCAGCAGGCCCGACGGACAGGGGACCGGGGAGCTGTTTTTT.

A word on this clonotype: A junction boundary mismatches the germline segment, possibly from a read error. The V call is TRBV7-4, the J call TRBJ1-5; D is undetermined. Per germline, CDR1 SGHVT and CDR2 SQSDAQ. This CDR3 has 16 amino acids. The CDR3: CANSLEYGMSNQPQHF. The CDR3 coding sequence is TGTGCCAACAGCTTAGAGTACGGGATGAGCAATCAGCCCCAGCATTTT.

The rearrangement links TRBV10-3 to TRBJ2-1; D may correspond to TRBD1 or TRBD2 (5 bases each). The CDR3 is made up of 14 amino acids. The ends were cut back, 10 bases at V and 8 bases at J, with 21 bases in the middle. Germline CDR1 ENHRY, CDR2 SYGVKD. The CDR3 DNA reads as TGTGCCACCACCCGGGACCGGCTAGGGGATGAGCAGTTCTTC. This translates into CATTRDRLGDEQFF.

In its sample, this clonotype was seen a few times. The CDR3 protein is CASSAGLPQHF. In DNA, the CDR3 is TGTGCCAGCAGTGCTGGGCTGCCCCAGCATTTT. The J gene is TRBJ1-5, the V gene TRBV2; the D is unclear. CDR3 length: 11 residues. With 4 bases removed from V and 9 bases from J, the gap between germline ends came to 7 bases. Per the germline V gene, CDR1 is SNHLY and CDR2 is FYNNEI.

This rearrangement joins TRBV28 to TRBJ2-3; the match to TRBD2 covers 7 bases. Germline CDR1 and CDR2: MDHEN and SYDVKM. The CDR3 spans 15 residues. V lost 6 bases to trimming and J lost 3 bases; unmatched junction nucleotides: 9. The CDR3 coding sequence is TGTGCCAGCAGCCTCAGCTGGACTAGAACAGATACGCAGTATTTT. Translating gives CASSLSWTRTDTQYF.

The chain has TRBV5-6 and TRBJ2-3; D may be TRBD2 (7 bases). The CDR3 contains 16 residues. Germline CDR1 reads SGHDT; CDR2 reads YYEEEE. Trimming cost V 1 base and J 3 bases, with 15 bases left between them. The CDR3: CASSLRGGERTDTQYF. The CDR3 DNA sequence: TGTGCCAGCAGCTTGAGGGGGGGCGAGAGGACAGATACGCAGTATTTT.

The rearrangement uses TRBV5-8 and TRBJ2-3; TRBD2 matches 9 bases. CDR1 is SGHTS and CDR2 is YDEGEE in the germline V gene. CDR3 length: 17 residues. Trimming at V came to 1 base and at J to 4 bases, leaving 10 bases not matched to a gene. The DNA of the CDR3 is TGTGCCAGCAGCTTGTCCGCTAGCGGGGCTGCGGCAGATACGCAGTATTTT. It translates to CASSLSASGAAADTQYF.

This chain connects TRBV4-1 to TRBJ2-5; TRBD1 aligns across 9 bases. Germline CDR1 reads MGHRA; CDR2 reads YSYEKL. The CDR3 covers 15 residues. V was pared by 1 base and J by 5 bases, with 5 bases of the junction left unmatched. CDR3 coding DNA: TGCGCCAGCAGCCAAGGGACAGGGGCATCGGAGACCCAGTACTTC. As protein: CASSQGTGASETQYF.

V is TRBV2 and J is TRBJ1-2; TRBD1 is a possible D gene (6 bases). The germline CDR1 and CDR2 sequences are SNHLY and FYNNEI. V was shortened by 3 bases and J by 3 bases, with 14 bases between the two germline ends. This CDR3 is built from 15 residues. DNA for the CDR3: TGTGCCAGCAGTGAGATGCTCGACAGGTACTATGGCTACACCTTC. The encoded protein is CASSEMLDRYYGYTF.

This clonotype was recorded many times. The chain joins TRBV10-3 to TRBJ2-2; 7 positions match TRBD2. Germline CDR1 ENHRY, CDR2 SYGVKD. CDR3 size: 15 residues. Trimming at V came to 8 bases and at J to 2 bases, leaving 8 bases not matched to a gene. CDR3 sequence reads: CAIWVAGSNTGELFF. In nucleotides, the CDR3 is TGTGCCATCTGGGTAGCGGGTTCTAACACCGGGGAGCTGTTTTTT.

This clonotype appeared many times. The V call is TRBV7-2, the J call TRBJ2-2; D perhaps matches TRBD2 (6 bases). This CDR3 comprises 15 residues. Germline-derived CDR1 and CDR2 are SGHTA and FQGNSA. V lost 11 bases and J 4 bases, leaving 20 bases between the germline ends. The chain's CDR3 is CASPSAGRRTGELFF. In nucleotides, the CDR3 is TGTGCCTCTCCTTCTGCGGGGAGACGCACCGGGGAGCTGTTTTTT.

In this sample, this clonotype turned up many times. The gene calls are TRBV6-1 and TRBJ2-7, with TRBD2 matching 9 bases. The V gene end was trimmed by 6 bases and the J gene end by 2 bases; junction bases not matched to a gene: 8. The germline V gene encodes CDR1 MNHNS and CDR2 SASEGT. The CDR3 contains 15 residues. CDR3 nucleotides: TGTGCCAGCAGCCCTCTTTCTAGCGGGGCCTACGAGCAGTACGTC. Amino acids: CASSPLSSGAYEQYV.

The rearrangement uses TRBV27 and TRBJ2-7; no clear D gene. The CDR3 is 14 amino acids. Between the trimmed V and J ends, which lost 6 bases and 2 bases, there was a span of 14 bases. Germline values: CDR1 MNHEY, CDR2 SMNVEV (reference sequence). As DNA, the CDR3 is TGTGCCAGCAGCCTCCCGGGCCCTGCCTACGAGCAGTACTTC. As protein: CASSLPGPAYEQYF.

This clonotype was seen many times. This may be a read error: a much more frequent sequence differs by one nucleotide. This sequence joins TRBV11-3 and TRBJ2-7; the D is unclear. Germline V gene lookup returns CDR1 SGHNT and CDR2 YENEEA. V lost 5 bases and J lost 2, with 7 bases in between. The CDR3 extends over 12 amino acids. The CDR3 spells CASSQSPYEQYF. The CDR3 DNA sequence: TGTGCCAGCAGCCAGAGCCCCTACGAGCAGTACTTC. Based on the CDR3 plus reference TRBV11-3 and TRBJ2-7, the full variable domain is EAGVVQSPRYKIIEKKQPVAFWCNPISGHNTLYWYLQNLGQGPELLIRYENEEAVDDSQLPKDRFSAERLKGVDSTLKIQPAELGDSAVYLCASSQSPYEQYFGPGTRLTVT.

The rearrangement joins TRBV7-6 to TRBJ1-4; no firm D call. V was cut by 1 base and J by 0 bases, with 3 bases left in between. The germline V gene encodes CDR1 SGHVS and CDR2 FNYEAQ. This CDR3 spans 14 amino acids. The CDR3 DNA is TGTGCCAGCAGCTTAGAAGCAACTAATGAAAAACTGTTTTTT. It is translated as CASSLEATNEKLFF.